A single sample gave rise to the 27 T cell receptor beta chains below, sequenced in a study of T-cell memory formation after mild COVID-19. From the 5' RACE reads, TCRdb called clonotypes with MiXCR, one entry per CDR3 protein. The repertoire has 140,000 to 150,000 distinct CDR3 sequences, approximately 25% of them found once; the top ten carry less than 25%. Specimen: PBMCs or a T cell subset sorted from them (not recorded which). The receptors were sampled from an adult woman who had mild COVID-19 (a few samples of this study predate the infection). Cell type and time point are not known.

V and J are TRBV6-2 or TRBV6-3 and TRBJ2-7, with TRBD1 as a possible D gene (6 bases). Trimming removed 6 bases at V and 5 bases at J, with 14 bases between. The V gene's germline CDR1 is MNHEY and CDR2 SVGEGT. The CDR3 has 13 residues. The CDR3 DNA sequence: TGTGCCAGCAGAGGCAGGGGTTGGAACGAGCAGTACTTC. It translates to CASRGRGWNEQYF.

This sequence joins TRBV28 and TRBJ2-7; the D gene is possibly TRBD1 (5 bases). The CDR3 has 15 amino acids. Germline CDR1 MDHEN, CDR2 SYDVKM. The V end was cut by 3 bases, the J end by 3 bases, with 15 bases between. The CDR3 nucleotides read TGTGCCAGCAGTTTTATAGGCAGGGCCTTCTACGAGCAGTACTTC. It specifies CASSFIGRAFYEQYF.

The chain is built from TRBV6-1 and TRBJ2-7; no clear D. CDR1 is MNHNS and CDR2 is SASEGT in the germline V gene. V gave up 2 bases and J gave up 2 bases, with 10 bases separating them. This CDR3 region has 14 residues. The CDR3 nucleotides are TGTGCCAGCAGTGAACCAGGACGGGCCTACGAGCAGTACTTC. Translated: CASSEPGRAYEQYF.

V usage is TRBV7-9 and J usage is TRBJ1-2; D gene unclear. CDR3 length equals 15 residues. The germline V and J ends were trimmed by 4 bases and 2 bases, with 14 bases remaining between them. Per the germline V gene, CDR1 is SEHNR and CDR2 is FQNEAQ (reference sequence). The CDR3 DNA is TGTGCCAGCAGCTCCGTCGGTTGGGAGAACTATGGCTACACCTTC. Encoded protein: CASSSVGWENYGYTF.

V usage is TRBV12-3 or TRBV12-4 and J usage is TRBJ2-3, with D unresolved. V shed 6 bases and J shed 4 bases, with 11 bases lying between them. This CDR3 has 13 amino acids. For the CDR3, the DNA is TGTGCCAGCAGCCGCCTGGGCCCAGATACGCAGTATTTT. Its protein product is CASSRLGPDTQYF.

This clonotype was seen more than once but under ten times. This chain joins TRBV27 and TRBJ2-4; D might be TRBD1 or TRBD2, each matching 5 bases. This CDR3 region has 13 residues. Germline loops: CDR1 MNHEY, CDR2 SMNVEV (reference sequence). Trimming took 8 bases from V and 0 from J, leaving 8 bases between them. The DNA of the CDR3 is TGTGCCAGCGGGGACCTAGCCAAAAACATTCAGTACTTC. Protein: CASGDLAKNIQYF.

This clonotype has just a few counts. The chain recombines TRBV7-9 with TRBJ2-1; TRBD1 matches at 9 bases. V dropped 4 bases and J dropped 15; count of bases not matched to a gene: 7. The germline V gene has CDR1 SEHNR and CDR2 FQNEAQ (reference sequence). The CDR3 is made up of 12 amino acids. The CDR3 sequence: CASSYTGTGWFF. The CDR3 DNA follows: TGTGCCAGCAGCTACACCGGGACAGGGTGGTTCTTC.

This clonotype was found a few times. This chain links TRBV11-2 with TRBJ2-1; D is unclear. The CDR3 loop spans 12 amino acids. V lost 5 bases to trimming and J lost 9 bases, with 11 bases between them. From germline, CDR1 is SGHAT and CDR2 FQNNGV. For the CDR3, the DNA is TGTGCCAGCAGCCTCCCGCGCGGTGAGCAGTTCTTC. Protein: CASSLPRGEQFF.

The genes are TRBV2 and TRBJ1-1; TRBD1 agrees at 8 bases. Losses at the gene ends were 7 bases for V and 4 bases for J; bases not matched to a gene: 8. This CDR3 spans 14 amino acids. Germline V gene data show CDR1 as SNHLY and CDR2 as FYNNEI. The CDR3 DNA reads TGTGCCAGCAACGCCGGACAGGGCACCACTGAAGCTTTCTTT. It codes for CASNAGQGTTEAFF. Full variable domain (missing parts from reference TRBV2 and TRBJ1-1): EPEVTQTPSHQVTQMGQEVILRCVPISNHLYFYWYRQILGQKVEFLVSFYNNEISEKSEIFDDQFSVERPDGSNFTLKIRSTKLEDSAMYFCASNAGQGTTEAFFGQGTRLTVV.

This clonotype was seen a few times. The V and J genes are TRBV19 and TRBJ1-5; D may be TRBD1 (5 bases). Germline V gene sequence: CDR1 LNHDA, CDR2 SQIVND (reference sequence). The length of the CDR3 is 14 residues. V lost 3 bases and J lost 7, with 13 bases in between. The CDR3 DNA sequence: TGTGCCAGTAGTATGGACACCGGGTTCCAGCCCCAGCATTTT. Its translation is CASSMDTGFQPQHF. The whole variable domain, remainder taken from reference TRBV19 and TRBJ1-5, is DGGITQSPKYLFRKEGQNVTLSCEQNLNHDAMYWYRQDPGQGLRLIYYSQIVNDFQKGDIAEGYSVSREKKESFPLTVTSAQKNPTAFYLCASSMDTGFQPQHFGDGTRLSIL.

The chain employs TRBV29-1 and TRBJ1-4; 9 bases fit TRBD1. V lost 6 bases and J lost 5; bases outside the gene matches: 7. The CDR3 length is 14 residues. Looked up from germline, CDR1 is SQVTM and CDR2 is ANQGSEA. CDR3 DNA sequence: TGCAGCGTCGACCAGGGACAGGGAAATGAAAAACTGTTTTTT. Its protein is CSVDQGQGNEKLFF.

This clonotype was observed a few times. V gene TRBV6-2 or TRBV6-3 combines with J gene TRBJ1-2; no clear D gene. The CDR3 has 14 residues. V lost 2 bases, J lost 4 bases, and 11 bases lay in between. Germline V gene data show CDR1 as MNHEY and CDR2 as SVGEGT. The CDR3 sequence is CASSYGEAAYGYTF. DNA for the CDR3: TGTGCCAGCAGTTACGGGGAGGCAGCCTATGGCTACACCTTC.

The CDR3 DNA reads TGTGCCAGTCATAACGGTTCTGGGGCCAACGTCCTGACTTTC. Encoded protein: CASHNGSGANVLTF. The chain combines TRBV7-9 with TRBJ2-6; D ambiguous. This CDR3 is 14 amino acids long. Trimming cost V 9 bases and J 1 base, with 10 bases left between them. Germline assignment: CDR1 SEHNR and CDR2 FQNEAQ (reference sequence).

CDR3 sequence (DNA): TGTGCCAGCAGCCAACGTACCGGGGATAACACCGGGGAGCTGTTTTTT. This translates into CASSQRTGDNTGELFF. The chain carries TRBV4-2 and TRBJ2-2; a weak D match, TRBD2 (5 bases). The V gene's germline CDR1 is LGHNA and CDR2 YNFKEQ. The CDR3 is made up of 16 amino acids. V lost 2 bases and J 2 bases, leaving 12 bases between the germline ends.

This clonotype has more than one count but fewer than ten. This chain links TRBV5-5 with TRBJ2-5, with D tentatively TRBD1 or TRBD2 (5 bases each). The CDR3 spans 15 residues. Germline CDR1 and CDR2: SGHKS and YYEKEE (reference sequence). Trimming took off 2 bases at V and 0 bases at J, with 11 bases between the two ends. CDR3 nucleotide sequence: TGTGCCAGCAGCTTCTCTCCGGGACACCAAGAGACCCAGTACTTC. Translation: CASSFSPGHQETQYF.

This chain connects TRBV11-2 to TRBJ2-3; 11 nucleotides line up with TRBD2. Germline CDR1 is SGHAT and CDR2 is FQNNGV. V was clipped by 5 bases and J by 3 bases; unmatched bases: 7. The CDR3 is 16 amino acids. The CDR3 reads CASSTGWTSGTDTQYF. The CDR3 DNA follows: TGTGCCAGCAGCACTGGATGGACTAGCGGGACAGATACGCAGTATTTT.

A few counts support this clonotype. The chain is built from TRBV11-2 and TRBJ2-1, with 8 bases lining up with TRBD2. CDR1 and CDR2 from the germline V gene are SGHAT and FQNNGV. Unmatched junction bases numbered 4, after V lost 1 base and J lost 5 bases. This CDR3 comprises 15 residues. The CDR3 nucleotides read TGTGCCAGCAGCTTAGTTGGTAGCGGGGACAATGAGCAGTTCTTC. Residues: CASSLVGSGDNEQFF. Full variable domain (outside the CDR3, taken from reference TRBV11-2 and TRBJ2-1): EAGVAQSPRYKIIEKRQSVAFWCNPISGHATLYWYQQILGQGPKLLIQFQNNGVVDDSQLPKDRFSAERLKGVDSTLKIQPAKLEDSAVYLCASSLVGSGDNEQFFGPGTRLTVL.

This clonotype turned up a few times. The chain couples TRBV12-3 or TRBV12-4 to TRBJ2-1, with 7 bases that match TRBD1. CDR3 length equals 13 residues. The ends lost 10 bases at V and 1 base at J; junction bases unmatched: 4. The DNA for the CDR3 is TGTGCCATTCCGGGACAGTCCTACAATGAGCAGTTCTTC. It yields the protein CAIPGQSYNEQFF.

This clonotype was seen a few times. The chain is built from TRBV24-1 and TRBJ2-7, with TRBD1 matching 8 bases. V was pared by 0 bases and J by 5 bases, with 5 bases of the junction left unmatched. The CDR3 totals 15 residues. Germline V gene sequence: CDR1 KGHDR, CDR2 SFDVKD. The CDR3: CATSDLRAGGDEQYF. CDR3 coding DNA: TGTGCCACCAGTGATTTGAGAGCAGGGGGCGACGAGCAGTACTTC.

The gene calls are TRBV12-3 or TRBV12-4 and TRBJ1-2; D may be TRBD1 (5 bases). The CDR3 sequence is 13 residues long. Between the trimmed V and J ends, which lost 4 bases and 8 bases, there was a span of 14 bases. In nucleotides, the CDR3 is TGTGCCAGCAGTTACACAGGAGTGGGAGGCTACACCTTC. Translation gives CASSYTGVGGYTF.

This clonotype appeared a few times. V and J are TRBV7-9 and TRBJ1-1; D possibly corresponds to TRBD1 (6 bases). Germline CDR1 is SEHNR and CDR2 is FQNEAQ (reference sequence). This CDR3 is built from 15 residues. V was pared by 8 bases and J by 1 base, with 17 bases between. The CDR3 protein is CASAWGGLPNTEAFF. CDR3 DNA sequence: TGTGCCAGCGCCTGGGGGGGCCTTCCGAACACTGAAGCTTTCTTT. The full variable domain, in which reference TRBV7-9 and TRBJ1-1 provide the parts outside the CDR3, is DTGVSQNPRHKITKRGQNVTFRCDPISEHNRLYWYRQTLGQGPEFLTYFQNEAQLEKSRLLSDRFSAERPKGSFSTLEIQRTEQGDSAMYLCASAWGGLPNTEAFFGQGTRLTVV.

V usage is TRBV5-1 and J usage is TRBJ2-7; the D is unclear. V lost 7 bases and J 6 bases, leaving 17 bases between the germline ends. The germline gives CDR1 SGHRS, CDR2 YFSETQ. The CDR3 has 13 residues. The DNA of the CDR3 is TGCGCCAGCGCCCAGGAAATCACGGGCGAGCAGTACTTC. Protein product: CASAQEITGEQYF.

The chain carries TRBV4-1 and TRBJ2-7; 9 nucleotides align to TRBD1. V shed 1 base, J shed 4 bases, and the junction held 5 bases outside the gene matches. The germline gives CDR1 MGHRA, CDR2 YSYEKL. The CDR3 is 15 amino acids. CDR3 in amino acids: CASSQAGTGTYEQYF. CDR3 DNA sequence: TGCGCCAGCAGCCAAGCCGGGACAGGGACTTACGAGCAGTACTTC.

A few counts support this clonotype. The genes are TRBV27 and TRBJ2-7; TRBD1 matches 9 bases. The CDR3 spans 15 residues. The junction had 4 bases not matched to a gene; V was cut back by 4 bases and J by 0 bases. CDR1 and CDR2 from the germline V gene are MNHEY and SMNVEV (reference sequence). CDR3 coding DNA: TGTGCCAGCAGTTACAGGGGGCCTAGCTCCTACGAGCAGTACTTC. As protein: CASSYRGPSSYEQYF.

The sample holds a few counts of this clonotype. This chain uses TRBV6-2 or TRBV6-3 with TRBJ2-7; 7 bases fit TRBD1. CDR1 MNHEY and CDR2 SVGEGT come from the germline V gene. CDR3 size: 15 residues. The trim removed 7 bases at V and 2 bases at J, leaving 11 bases unmatched. CDR3 coding DNA: TGTGCCAGCACCAACAGGGGAGTCCCAGCCTACGAGCAGTACTTC. Translated, it gives CASTNRGVPAYEQYF.

This rearrangement joins TRBV4-2 to TRBJ1-2; TRBD1 agrees at 8 bases. V was pared by 0 bases and J by 4 bases, with 1 base of the junction left unmatched. The V gene's germline CDR1 is LGHNA and CDR2 YNFKEQ. The CDR3 covers 14 residues. The chain's CDR3 is CASSQEGTGYGYTF. The CDR3 nucleotides are TGTGCCAGCAGCCAAGAGGGGACAGGCTATGGCTACACCTTC.

The J gene is TRBJ1-2, the V gene TRBV6-5; the match to TRBD1 covers 8 bases. The V gene's germline CDR1 is MNHEY and CDR2 SVGAGI. CDR3 size: 16 residues. With 0 bases clipped from V and 8 bases from J, the junction kept 11 bases outside the gene matches. As DNA, the CDR3 is TGTGCCAGCAGTTACTCCCCAGGGGGCGCAGGGGAAGGCTACACCTTC. Its protein product is CASSYSPGGAGEGYTF.